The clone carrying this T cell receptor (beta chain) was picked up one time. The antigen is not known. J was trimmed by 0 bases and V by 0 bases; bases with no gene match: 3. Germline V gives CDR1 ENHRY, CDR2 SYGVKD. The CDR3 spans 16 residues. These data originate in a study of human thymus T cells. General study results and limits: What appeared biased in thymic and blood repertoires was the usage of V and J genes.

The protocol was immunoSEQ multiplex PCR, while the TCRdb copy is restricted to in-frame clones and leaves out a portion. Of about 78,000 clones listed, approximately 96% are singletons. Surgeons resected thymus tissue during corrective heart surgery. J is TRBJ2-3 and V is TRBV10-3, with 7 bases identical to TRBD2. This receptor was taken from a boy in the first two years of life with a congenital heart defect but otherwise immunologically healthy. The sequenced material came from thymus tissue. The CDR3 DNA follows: TGTGCCATCAGTGAGTCGGTGCGGGAGAGCACAGATACGCAGTATTTT. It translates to CAISESVRESTDTQYF.